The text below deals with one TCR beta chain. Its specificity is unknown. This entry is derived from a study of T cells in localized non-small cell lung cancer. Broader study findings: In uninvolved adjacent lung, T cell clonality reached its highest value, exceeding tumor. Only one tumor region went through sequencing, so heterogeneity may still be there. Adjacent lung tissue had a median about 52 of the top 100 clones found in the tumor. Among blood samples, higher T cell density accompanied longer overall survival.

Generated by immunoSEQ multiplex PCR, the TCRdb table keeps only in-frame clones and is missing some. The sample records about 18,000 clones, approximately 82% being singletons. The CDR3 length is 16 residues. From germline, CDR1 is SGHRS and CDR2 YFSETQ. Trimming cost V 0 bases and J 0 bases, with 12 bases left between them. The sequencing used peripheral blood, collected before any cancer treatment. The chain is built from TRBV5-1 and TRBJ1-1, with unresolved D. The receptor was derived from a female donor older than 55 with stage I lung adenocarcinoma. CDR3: CASSLAGSTMNTEAFF. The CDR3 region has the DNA TGCGCCAGCAGCTTGGCCGGCAGCACCATGAACACTGAAGCTTTCTTT.